This note documents a single TCR beta chain sequence. Its target antigen remains unknown. No base qualities exist here, and no much larger clone lies one base off it. Via the germline V gene, CDR1 is SGHTA and CDR2 FQGTGA. The CDR3 contains 14 residues, cysteine and phenylalanine counted. Only CDR3 DNA remains: 42 bases, in frame from the first base. V drops 5 bases and J drops 2 bases, leaving 13 bases in between. The sample's treatment or condition label, in plain terms: allogeneic hematopoietic cell transplantation with graft depleted of TCRalphabeta T cells and CD19 B cells. Transplant recipients were children who received TCRalphabeta/CD19-depleted allogeneic hematopoietic cell grafts. The library was prepared using PCR. TCRdb records Illumina HiSeq 2500 as the sequencer. Molecular barcoding was employed in the preparation of TCR libraries, with unique molecular identifiers being used to normalize TCRbeta repertoire quantification. TCRdb redid the processing of the public reads, applying fastp at Q25 and MiXCR, and retained in-frame beta chains. Rows are combined by CDR3 protein, so each entry shows the most common genes and DNA. This sample holds about 980,000 distinct CDR3 sequences; 25% to 35% were observed only once. The ten largest clones take up about 28% of the sample.

This specimen comes from a study of T-cell reconstitution after alpha-beta-depleted transplantation in children (dated by TCRdb to about 2016). Study-wide context: Using TCR repertoire profiling, the study quantitatively followed how T-cell immune reconstitution unfolded in children after TCRalphabeta/CD19-depleted allogeneic hematopoietic cell transplantation.

On the study overall, not on this receptor specifically: The high TCRbeta diversity at day 60 in some patients was ascribed to recipient T cells and intrathymic progenitors that had survived conditioning. The apparently early alphabetaT-cell count recovery about two months after transplant was reportedly dependent on only several hundred rapidly expanded clones derived from non-depleted graft cells. Hyperexpanded clone frequencies declined over subsequent months; after one year, T-cell counts and TCRbeta diversity were mostly attributed to newly produced T cells.

The TCR sequence derives from a boy younger than two who had a stem cell transplant for SCID, so the T cells may come from the graft donor. Source: PBMCs, mostly from graft donor cells, taken 360 days after TCRalphabeta/CD19-depleted stem cell transplant. The rearranged segments are TRBV7-3 and TRBJ2-7; 6 matching bases give a weak D call of TRBD1. For the CDR3, the sequence is CASSPKTGPYEQYF. The nucleotide sequence reads as follows: TGTGCCAGCAGCCCCAAGACAGGTCCCTACGAGCAGTACTTC.